Below, 19 T cell receptor beta chains from the same sample are listed, as sequenced in a study of cytomegalovirus exposure and HLA in healthy donors (dated by TCRdb to about 2017). Receptor amplification or capture employed the immunoSEQ multiplex PCR assay. A mixture of 60 forward primers for TCR Vbeta segments and 13 reverse primers for TCR Jbeta segments was used in the multiplex PCR. The source is immuneACCESS, and TCRdb retained only in-frame sequences with V and J called. Part of the clones is not carried over; for the studies checked, unresolved V genes explain less than half of this, and the remainder is unexplained. Across this sample there are some 170,000 clones, with around four fifths seen only once. The top ten clonotypes cover about 1.3% of the sample. The sample consisted of PBMCs. These receptor sequences come from a woman in her forties or fifties in good health and CMV-seronegative.

This clone was seen just once. The same CDR3 also results from other DNA sequences found in this sample. This chain uses TRBV6-5 with TRBJ2-3; 8 positions agree with TRBD2. V lost 6 bases and J lost 0; bases outside the gene matches: 5. The length of the CDR3 is 15 residues. Germline CDR1 and CDR2: MNHEY and SVGAGI. The CDR3 reads CASSVSGESTDTQYF. In DNA form, the CDR3 reads TGTGCCAGCAGCGTTAGCGGGGAGAGCACAGATACGCAGTATTTT.

This clone was seen only a few times. V and J are TRBV2 and TRBJ1-1, with a weak D call TRBD1 (5 bases). Trimming left V 10 bases short and J 5 bases short, with 14 bases between. The CDR3 is made up of 12 amino acids. Germline-derived CDR1 and CDR2 are SNHLY and FYNNEI. CDR3 region: CATLDSGTEAFF. The CDR3 region has the DNA TGTGCCACCCTCGACAGCGGGACTGAAGCTTTCTTT.

The rearrangement uses TRBV5-1 and TRBJ2-2, with 10 bases lining up with TRBD1. CDR1 and CDR2 from the germline V gene are SGHRS and YFSETQ. The CDR3 totals 15 residues. V shed 3 bases and J 8 bases; nucleotides not matched to a gene: 7. The CDR3: CASSSTGGINGELFF. In nucleotides, the CDR3 is TGCGCCAGCAGCTCGACAGGGGGCATCAATGGGGAGCTGTTTTTT.

Here the CDR3 DNA reads TGTGCCAGCAGTTACTCCCGACAGGGGCACAACTATGGCTACACCTTC. Translating gives CASSYSRQGHNYGYTF. The chain joins TRBV6-6 to TRBJ1-2, with 8 bases fitting TRBD1. The trim removed 0 bases at V and 2 bases at J, leaving 5 bases unmatched. This CDR3 has 16 residues. Germline V lookup: CDR1 MNHNY, CDR2 SVGAGI (reference sequence).

The DNA for the CDR3 is TGTGCCAGTAGTCAAACGGGAGTTGGCGCCTACGAGCAGTACTTC. It yields the protein CASSQTGVGAYEQYF. The rearrangement links TRBV19 to TRBJ2-7, with D possibly being TRBD2 (6 bases). Germline CDR1 is LNHDA and CDR2 is SQIVND (reference sequence). Trimming cost V 5 bases and J 2 bases, with 16 bases left between them. This CDR3 has 15 residues.

The V and J genes are TRBV5-4 and TRBJ2-7; D gene uncertain. Trimming cost V 4 bases and J 3 bases, with 17 bases left between them. Looked up from germline, CDR1 is SGHNT and CDR2 is YYREEE (reference sequence). This CDR3 has 15 amino acids. The CDR3 sequence is CASSPSPGPVYEQYF. CDR3 sequence (DNA): TGTGCCAGCAGCCCATCCCCAGGCCCGGTCTACGAGCAGTACTTC.

This clone was observed many times. CDR3: CATSRVTGRLAGGPGDNEQFF. The CDR3 nucleotides read TGTGCCACCAGCAGAGTTACGGGAAGGCTAGCGGGAGGGCCTGGGGACAATGAGCAGTTCTTC. The rearrangement links TRBV15 to TRBJ2-1, with 12 nucleotides matching TRBD2. The CDR3 runs to 21 residues. The trim removed 1 base at V and 5 bases at J, leaving 18 bases unmatched. CDR1 LNHNV and CDR2 YYDKDF come from the germline V gene (reference sequence).

This clone was seen only a few times. The chain employs TRBV5-1 and TRBJ1-1; 7 nucleotides match TRBD1. From germline, CDR1 is SGHRS and CDR2 YFSETQ. This CDR3 is 13 amino acids long. V was clipped by 4 bases and J by 6 bases; unmatched bases: 6. CDR3 amino acids: CASSVGTVAEAFF. DNA for the CDR3: TGCGCCAGCAGCGTCGGGACAGTGGCTGAAGCTTTCTTT.

J is TRBJ1-2 and V is TRBV28; 9 bases are shared with TRBD1. The CDR3 is 13 residues long. Germline V CDR1 and CDR2: MDHEN, SYDVKM. Losses at the gene ends were 4 bases for V and 8 bases for J; bases not matched to a gene: 5. CDR3 sequence reads: CASSSRDRVGYTF. CDR3 bases: TGTGCCAGCAGTTCACGGGACAGGGTCGGCTACACCTTC.

In this sample, this clone turned up once. The sample contains more than one DNA sequence encoding this CDR3. The V and J genes are TRBV5-1 and TRBJ2-1, with 11 bases fitting TRBD2. The CDR3 sequence is 15 residues long. CDR1 and CDR2 from the germline V gene are SGHRS and YFSETQ. V was pared by 0 bases and J by 6 bases, with 2 bases of the junction left unmatched. CDR3 sequence reads: CASSLATSGSNEQFF. The CDR3 DNA sequence: TGCGCCAGCAGCTTGGCCACTAGCGGGAGCAATGAGCAGTTCTTC.

The V and J genes are TRBV5-4 and TRBJ2-7; D gene unclear. Germline V gene lookup returns CDR1 SGHNT and CDR2 YYREEE (reference sequence). The CDR3 length is 15 residues. Deletions cut 4 bases from V and 3 bases from J, with 17 bases between. DNA for the CDR3: TGTGCCAGCAGCACAGAACCACGTTCCAGCTACGAGCAGTACTTC. Its translation: CASSTEPRSSYEQYF.

The chain couples TRBV18 to TRBJ2-1; 10 positions agree with TRBD2. The V segment lost 6 bases and the J segment 5 bases; nucleotides outside the gene matches: 10. The CDR3 has 16 amino acids. The V gene's germline CDR1 is KGHSH and CDR2 LQKENI. The CDR3 DNA is TGTGCCAGCTCCCCTCGAGCGGGGGGGTGGGACAATGAGCAGTTCTTC. It specifies CASSPRAGGWDNEQFF.

The chain uses TRBV4-3 and TRBJ2-7; D may be TRBD2 (6 bases). V lost 2 bases and J lost 1, with 9 bases in between. CDR3 length equals 14 residues. Germline values: CDR1 LGHNA, CDR2 YSLEER. The CDR3 nucleotides read TGCGCCAGCAGCCAACGTGGGGGGTCCTACGAGCAGTACTTC. This gives the protein CASSQRGGSYEQYF.

This rearrangement joins TRBV30 to TRBJ2-1; 10 nucleotides line up with TRBD2. The CDR3 is 14 amino acids. Trimming at V came to 0 bases and at J to 6 bases, leaving 2 bases not matched to a gene. Germline V gene data show CDR1 as GTSNPN and CDR2 as SVGIG (reference sequence). In DNA, the CDR3 is TGTGCCTGGAGTGTACTAGCGGGGACCAATGAGCAGTTCTTC. It codes for CAWSVLAGTNEQFF.

The CDR3 protein is CASTSPGRLNEKLFF. The DNA of the CDR3 is TGTGCCAGCACAAGCCCGGGGAGACTCAATGAAAAACTGTTTTTT. The rearrangement uses TRBV6-1 and TRBJ1-4; D unresolved. The V gene lost 7 bases and the J gene lost 5 bases, with 17 bases spanning the gap. Germline V lookup: CDR1 MNHNS, CDR2 SASEGT. This CDR3 region has 15 residues.

The V gene is TRBV16, the J gene TRBJ2-5, with TRBD1 identical over 8 bases. TRBJ2-7 explains the end of the DNA better; the J call may be wrong. The germline V gene encodes CDR1 KGHSY and CDR2 FQNENV. The CDR3 has 16 residues. The CDR3 spells CASSQMGTGPVDEQYF. The DNA of the CDR3 is TGTGCCAGCAGCCAAATGGGGACAGGCCCTGTGGACGAGCAGTACTTC.

The CDR3: CASSQQANSPLHF. The CDR3 nucleotides read TGTGCCAGCTCACAACAGGCCAATTCACCCCTCCACTTT. The V gene is TRBV18, the J gene TRBJ1-6, with a weak D call TRBD1 (5 bases). Germline CDR1 reads KGHSH; CDR2 reads LQKENI. The V end was cut by 4 bases, the J end by 7 bases, with 8 bases between. This CDR3 has 13 amino acids.

A remark on this clone: Distinct nucleotide sequences in the sample also encode this CDR3. V and J are TRBV6-1 and TRBJ1-5; perhaps TRBD1 as D (6 bases). CDR1 and CDR2 from the germline V gene are MNHNS and SASEGT. Trimming took off 2 bases at V and 1 base at J, with 6 bases between the two ends. The CDR3 totals 14 residues. CDR3 residues: CASSEQGSNQPQHF. For the CDR3, the DNA is TGTGCCAGCAGTGAACAGGGGAGCAATCAGCCCCAGCATTTT.

J is TRBJ1-2 and V is TRBV6-5; D is possibly TRBD1 (6 bases). Germline V gene sequence: CDR1 MNHEY, CDR2 SVGAGI. The CDR3 sequence is 16 residues long. Deletions cut 0 bases from V and 4 bases from J, with 15 bases between. The CDR3 loop reads CASSYSTTGRPYGYTF. The CDR3, as DNA: TGTGCCAGCAGTTACTCGACAACAGGGCGACCCTATGGCTACACCTTC.